The rows below give T cell receptor beta chains drawn from one sample of a study of blood T cell repertoires in COVID-19. Profiling relied on immunoSEQ multiplex PCR, and the TCRdb table lists in-frame clones only, not all of them. Among more than 400,000 clones listed, 80% to 90% were seen once. Input material: peripheral blood. These receptors were obtained from a human donor in a cohort sampled during active COVID-19. Both conserved end residues are part of each CDR3. Each record gives: clone size, V gene, D gene, J gene, CDR3 protein, CDR3 DNA. The D gene is left open where the match is weak. The listing skips clone size in some rows; elsewhere it reads once, few, many or a size class.

few,TRBV28,-,TRBJ2-7,CASSISGLSYEQYF,TGTGCCAGCAGTATATCGGGACTCTCCTACGAGCAGTACTTC
-,TRBV19,-,TRBJ2-3,CASSIFIGGFRDTQYF,TGTGCCAGTAGCATTTTCATCGGAGGGTTTCGCGATACGCAGTATTTT
-,TRBV19,-,TRBJ1-5,CASNLEGQPQHF,TGTGCCAGTAACCTCGAGGGTCAGCCCCAGCATTTT
-,TRBV2,TRBD2,TRBJ2-7,CASSEGLASGTYEQYF,TGTGCCAGCAGTGAAGGTCTGGCTAGCGGTACCTACGAGCAGTACTTC
-,TRBV3-1/TRBV3-2,TRBD2,TRBJ2-1,CASSQDLPSGADNEQFF,TGTGCCAGCAGCCAAGACCTGCCTAGCGGGGCGGACAATGAGCAGTTCTTC
-,TRBV4-1,-,TRBJ1-2,CASSPDRSRYGYTF,TGCGCCAGCAGCCCCGACAGGTCGCGCTATGGCTACACCTTC
once,TRBV5-1,TRBD2,TRBJ2-7,CASSWTGGPSYEQYF,TGCGCCAGCAGCTGGACGGGAGGGCCCTCCTACGAGCAGTACTTC
-,TRBV5-4,-,TRBJ2-3,CASSLAGTDTQYF,TGTGCCAGCAGCTTGGCGGGAACAGATACGCAGTATTTT
-,TRBV7-8,-,TRBJ1-5,CASSLVLARNQPQHF,TGTGCCAGCAGCTTAGTCCTAGCTCGCAATCAGCCCCAGCATTTT
-,TRBV6-5,TRBD2,TRBJ2-1,CASGQRGREQFF,TGTGCCAGCGGTCAGCGGGGGAGAGAGCAGTTCTTC
-,TRBV5-4,-,TRBJ2-3,CASSNRQIARTDTQYF,TGTGCCAGCAGCAACAGACAGATTGCCCGCACAGATACGCAGTATTTT
-,TRBV27,TRBD2,TRBJ2-7,CASSSRLAGGFEQYF,TGTGCCAGCAGTTCAAGACTAGCGGGAGGGTTCGAGCAGTACTTC
-,TRBV6-5,TRBD1,TRBJ1-2,CASTTGTGGGYTF,TGTGCCAGCACCACCGGGACAGGGGGAGGCTACACCTTC
-,TRBV28,-,TRBJ2-1,CASSFLTGNNEQFF,TGTGCCAGCAGTTTTTTGACGGGGAACAATGAGCAGTTCTTC